Listed below are T cell receptor beta chains from one sample, sequenced in a study of monozygotic twins with inflammatory bowel disease. TCRdb re-called the 5' RACE reads, yielding one record per CDR3 amino acid sequence without DNA. The sample has about 300,000 distinct CDR3 sequences. Source material: blood. Receptor source: a human donor with ulcerative colitis or Crohn's disease, or a healthy co-twin of an affected twin (not recorded which). Both conserved end residues are part of each CDR3.

v_call: TRBV10-3; j_call: TRBJ2-7; cdr3_aa: CAISISVNEQYF
v_call: TRBV7-6; j_call: TRBJ2-2; cdr3_aa: CATYDTSTGELFF
v_call: TRBV29-1; j_call: TRBJ1-5; cdr3_aa: CSVTTGGGDQPQHF
v_call: TRBV28; j_call: TRBJ2-2; cdr3_aa: CAGGRRLAKTGELFF
v_call: TRBV28; j_call: TRBJ2-1; cdr3_aa: CASRPGVVVNEQFF
v_call: TRBV5-1; j_call: TRBJ1-1; cdr3_aa: CASSLFTGSTEAFF
v_call: TRBV9; j_call: TRBJ2-3; cdr3_aa: CASSVRGDTQYF
v_call: TRBV5-1; j_call: TRBJ2-5; cdr3_aa: CASSLGTSHLGAQYF
v_call: TRBV11-1; j_call: TRBJ1-6; cdr3_aa: CASSLEGHRSSYNSPLHF
v_call: TRBV5-1; j_call: TRBJ2-1; cdr3_aa: CASSLTEPYNEQFF
v_call: TRBV29-1; j_call: TRBJ2-7; cdr3_aa: CSVEISSTYEQYF
v_call: TRBV5-6; j_call: TRBJ2-7; cdr3_aa: CASSLVAVSSYEQYF
v_call: TRBV29-1; j_call: TRBJ2-3; cdr3_aa: CSVDFFRGAQYF
v_call: TRBV20-1; j_call: TRBJ1-1; cdr3_aa: CSAGTSPKGAFF
v_call: TRBV11-2; j_call: TRBJ2-4; cdr3_aa: CASSASSSGTGPNIQYF
v_call: TRBV5-1; j_call: TRBJ1-5; cdr3_aa: CASRDREDQPQHF
v_call: TRBV27; j_call: TRBJ2-2; cdr3_aa: CASTRDRGKGELFF
v_call: TRBV2; j_call: TRBJ1-1; cdr3_aa: CASGGLGGVNTEAFF
v_call: TRBV5-6; j_call: TRBJ2-2; cdr3_aa: CASSLQGQGTGELFF
v_call: TRBV6-6; j_call: TRBJ2-7; cdr3_aa: CASRPANYEQYF
v_call: TRBV18; j_call: TRBJ1-4; cdr3_aa: CASSLPGEKLFF
v_call: TRBV6-5; j_call: TRBJ1-1; cdr3_aa: CASSYFLGGGDTEAFF
v_call: TRBV10-2; j_call: TRBJ2-3; cdr3_aa: CATRLAGGRDTQYF
v_call: TRBV5-1; j_call: TRBJ2-7; cdr3_aa: CASSPTRLADDYEQYF
v_call: TRBV5-1; j_call: TRBJ2-1; cdr3_aa: CASSLDRVRDEQFF
v_call: TRBV7-9; j_call: TRBJ1-2; cdr3_aa: CASSLLNGQTVNYGYTF
v_call: TRBV5-6; j_call: TRBJ2-2; cdr3_aa: CASSPPGAVNTGELFF
v_call: TRBV15; j_call: TRBJ2-1; cdr3_aa: CATRPRLDPPSSYNEQFF
v_call: TRBV7-2; j_call: TRBJ2-3; cdr3_aa: CASSLVVSLGGTDTQYF
v_call: TRBV5-1; j_call: TRBJ2-1; cdr3_aa: CASSRRGAGGEQFF
v_call: TRBV20-1; j_call: TRBJ2-5; cdr3_aa: CSARDTGAQTQYF
v_call: TRBV20-1; j_call: TRBJ2-5; cdr3_aa: CSARALAGVGETQYF
v_call: TRBV18; j_call: TRBJ1-5; cdr3_aa: CASSPAANQPQHF
v_call: TRBV6-1; j_call: TRBJ2-7; cdr3_aa: CASTIIQGTYEQYF
v_call: TRBV13; j_call: TRBJ2-7; cdr3_aa: CVSKLAGMYEQYF
v_call: TRBV9; j_call: TRBJ2-3; cdr3_aa: CASSASLAGGTDTQYF
v_call: TRBV20-1; j_call: TRBJ1-5; cdr3_aa: CSAPRGDFNQPQHF
v_call: TRBV4-3; j_call: TRBJ2-1; cdr3_aa: CASSQDWSTSQFF
v_call: TRBV6-5; j_call: TRBJ2-5; cdr3_aa: CASSYAGVIQETQYF
v_call: TRBV5-1; j_call: TRBJ2-2; cdr3_aa: CASSSRRSSGELFF
v_call: TRBV5-1; j_call: TRBJ2-7; cdr3_aa: CASSLDGGTPYEQYF
v_call: TRBV5-1; j_call: TRBJ1-2; cdr3_aa: CASSFQGENYGYTF
v_call: TRBV5-6; j_call: TRBJ1-5; cdr3_aa: CASSFGQTNQPQHF
v_call: TRBV7-3; j_call: TRBJ2-3; cdr3_aa: CASSPRGGHPTQYF
v_call: TRBV10-2; j_call: TRBJ2-2; cdr3_aa: CASSPLGSSTGELFF
v_call: TRBV7-9; j_call: TRBJ2-3; cdr3_aa: CASSLVHTQYF
v_call: TRBV27; j_call: TRBJ1-5; cdr3_aa: CASSARTGGEQPQHF
v_call: TRBV12-3/TRBV12-4; j_call: TRBJ2-5; cdr3_aa: CASSPGSTKPWETQYF
v_call: TRBV11-3; j_call: TRBJ2-1; cdr3_aa: CASSPSGDRYNEQFF
v_call: TRBV14; j_call: TRBJ2-7; cdr3_aa: CASTRNIVGVGEQYF
v_call: TRBV20-1; j_call: TRBJ2-7; cdr3_aa: CSAASTPGLAIYEQYF
v_call: TRBV2; j_call: TRBJ2-7; cdr3_aa: CASSDSAKGTYEQYF
v_call: TRBV28; j_call: TRBJ2-2; cdr3_aa: CASSLYITGELFF
v_call: TRBV20-1; j_call: TRBJ1-5; cdr3_aa: CSARDQGRAYNQPQHF
v_call: TRBV5-1; j_call: TRBJ2-5; cdr3_aa: CASSLGYIKETQYF
v_call: TRBV7-2; j_call: TRBJ2-7; cdr3_aa: CASSFTEASYEQYF
v_call: TRBV20-1; j_call: TRBJ2-2; cdr3_aa: CSAFYSGRGTGELFF
v_call: TRBV20-1; j_call: TRBJ2-1; cdr3_aa: CSASDLKKTFAGGFF
v_call: TRBV7-8; j_call: TRBJ2-3; cdr3_aa: CASSLGQGLDTQYF
v_call: TRBV30; j_call: TRBJ1-1; cdr3_aa: CASQSGGLHRNTEAFF